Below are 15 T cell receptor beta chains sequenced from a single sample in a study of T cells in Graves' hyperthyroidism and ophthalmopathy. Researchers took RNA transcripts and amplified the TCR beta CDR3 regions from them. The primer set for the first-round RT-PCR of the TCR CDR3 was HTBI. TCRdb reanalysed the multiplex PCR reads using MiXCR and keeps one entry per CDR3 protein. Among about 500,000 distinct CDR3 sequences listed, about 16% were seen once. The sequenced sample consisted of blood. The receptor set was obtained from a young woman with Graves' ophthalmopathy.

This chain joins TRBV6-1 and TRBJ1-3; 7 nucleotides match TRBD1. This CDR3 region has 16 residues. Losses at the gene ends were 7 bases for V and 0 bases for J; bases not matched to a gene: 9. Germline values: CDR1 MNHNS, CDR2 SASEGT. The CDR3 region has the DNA TGTGCCAGCACTCTAGGACAGGTCTCCTCTGGAAACACCATATATTTT. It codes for CASTLGQVSSGNTIYF.

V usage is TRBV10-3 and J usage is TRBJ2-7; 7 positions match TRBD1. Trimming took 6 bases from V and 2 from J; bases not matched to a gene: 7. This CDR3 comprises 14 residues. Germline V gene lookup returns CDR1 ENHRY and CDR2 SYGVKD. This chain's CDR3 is CAIRSGTAAYEQYF. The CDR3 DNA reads TGTGCCATCAGATCCGGGACAGCTGCCTACGAGCAGTACTTC.

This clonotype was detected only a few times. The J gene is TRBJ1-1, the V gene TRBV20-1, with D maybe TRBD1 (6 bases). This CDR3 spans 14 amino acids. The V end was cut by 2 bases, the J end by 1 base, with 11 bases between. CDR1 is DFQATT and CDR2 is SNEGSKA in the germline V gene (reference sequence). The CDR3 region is CSARPLGGNTEAFF. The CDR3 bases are TGCAGTGCTAGACCCCTAGGGGGGAACACTGAAGCTTTCTTT.

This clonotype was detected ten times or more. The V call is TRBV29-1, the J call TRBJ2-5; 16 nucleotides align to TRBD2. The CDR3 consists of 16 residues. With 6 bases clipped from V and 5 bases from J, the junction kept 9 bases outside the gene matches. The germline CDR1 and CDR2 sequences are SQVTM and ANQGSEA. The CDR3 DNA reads TGCAGCGTAGCTGGGACTAGCGGGAGGGCCTGGGAGACCCAGTACTTC. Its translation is CSVAGTSGRAWETQYF.

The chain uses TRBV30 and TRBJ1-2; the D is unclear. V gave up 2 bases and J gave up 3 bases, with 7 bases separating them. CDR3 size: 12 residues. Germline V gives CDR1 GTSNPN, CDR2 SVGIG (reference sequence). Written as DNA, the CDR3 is TGTGCCTGGAGTCGGCAATACTATGGCTACACCTTC. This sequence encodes CAWSRQYYGYTF.

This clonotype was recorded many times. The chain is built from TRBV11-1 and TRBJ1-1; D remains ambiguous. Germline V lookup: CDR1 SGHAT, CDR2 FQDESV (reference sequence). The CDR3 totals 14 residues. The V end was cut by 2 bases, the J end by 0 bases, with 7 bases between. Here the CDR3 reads CASSLRTVNTEAFF. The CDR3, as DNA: TGTGCCAGCAGCTTACGGACGGTGAACACTGAAGCTTTCTTT.

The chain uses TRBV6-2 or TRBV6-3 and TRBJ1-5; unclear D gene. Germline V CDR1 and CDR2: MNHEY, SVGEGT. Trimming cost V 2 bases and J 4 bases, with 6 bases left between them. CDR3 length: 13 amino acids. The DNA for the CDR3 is TGTGCCAGCAGTTACGTCGGGAATCAGCCCCAGCATTTT. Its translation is CASSYVGNQPQHF.

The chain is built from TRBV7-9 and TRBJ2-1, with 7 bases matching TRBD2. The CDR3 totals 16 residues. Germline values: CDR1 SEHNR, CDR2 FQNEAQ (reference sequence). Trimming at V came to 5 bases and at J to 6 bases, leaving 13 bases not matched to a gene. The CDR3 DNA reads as TGTGCCAGCAGCCCAAAGTCCGGGACTATCCTCAATGAGCAGTTCTTC. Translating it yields CASSPKSGTILNEQFF.

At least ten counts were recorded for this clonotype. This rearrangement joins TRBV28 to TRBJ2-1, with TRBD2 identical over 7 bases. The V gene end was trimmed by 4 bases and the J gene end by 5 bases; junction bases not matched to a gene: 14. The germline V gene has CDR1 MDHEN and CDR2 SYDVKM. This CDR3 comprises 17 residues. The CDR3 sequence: CASSSPPPSGENNEQFF. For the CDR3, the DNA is TGTGCCAGCAGTTCCCCCCCACCTAGCGGCGAAAACAATGAGCAGTTCTTC.

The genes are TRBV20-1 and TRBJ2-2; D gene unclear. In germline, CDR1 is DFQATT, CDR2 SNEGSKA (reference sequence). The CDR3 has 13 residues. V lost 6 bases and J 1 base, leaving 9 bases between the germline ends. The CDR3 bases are TGCAGTGCAAGGGTAGTGAACACCGGGGAGCTGTTTTTT. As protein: CSARVVNTGELFF.

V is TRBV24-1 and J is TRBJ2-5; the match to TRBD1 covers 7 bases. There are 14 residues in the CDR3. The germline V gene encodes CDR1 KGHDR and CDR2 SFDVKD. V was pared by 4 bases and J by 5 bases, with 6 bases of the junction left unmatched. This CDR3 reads CATSDTTGSETQYF. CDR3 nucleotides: TGTGCCACCAGTGACACGACAGGGTCGGAGACCCAGTACTTC.

The CDR3: CASRETAGVGGELFF. CDR3 DNA sequence: TGTGCCAGCAGGGAAACGGCGGGAGTGGGTGGGGAGCTGTTTTTT. The chain links TRBV12-3 or TRBV12-4 to TRBJ2-2; 7 bases are a match to TRBD2. Trimming at V came to 6 bases and at J to 8 bases, leaving 12 bases not matched to a gene. The CDR3 loop spans 15 amino acids.

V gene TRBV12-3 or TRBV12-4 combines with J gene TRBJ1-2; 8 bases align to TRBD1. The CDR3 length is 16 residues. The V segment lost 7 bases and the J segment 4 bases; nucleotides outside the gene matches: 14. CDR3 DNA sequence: TGTGCCAGCACCCGGAGTCCGACAGGGGCCGGCTATGGCTACACCTTC. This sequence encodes CASTRSPTGAGYGYTF.

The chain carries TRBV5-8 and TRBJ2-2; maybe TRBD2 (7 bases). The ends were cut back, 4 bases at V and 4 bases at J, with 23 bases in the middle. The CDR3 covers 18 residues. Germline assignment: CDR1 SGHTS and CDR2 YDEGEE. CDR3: CASSLVSLGGRFTGELFF. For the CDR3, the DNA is TGTGCCAGCAGCCTGGTTTCGTTGGGGGGGCGATTCACCGGGGAGCTGTTTTTT.

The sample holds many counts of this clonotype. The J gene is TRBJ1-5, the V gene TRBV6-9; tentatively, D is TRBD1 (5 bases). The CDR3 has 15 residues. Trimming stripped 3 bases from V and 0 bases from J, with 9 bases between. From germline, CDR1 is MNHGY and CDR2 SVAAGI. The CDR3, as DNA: TGTGCCAGCAGTTACACGGGGCTTAGCAATCAGCCCCAGCATTTT. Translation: CASSYTGLSNQPQHF.